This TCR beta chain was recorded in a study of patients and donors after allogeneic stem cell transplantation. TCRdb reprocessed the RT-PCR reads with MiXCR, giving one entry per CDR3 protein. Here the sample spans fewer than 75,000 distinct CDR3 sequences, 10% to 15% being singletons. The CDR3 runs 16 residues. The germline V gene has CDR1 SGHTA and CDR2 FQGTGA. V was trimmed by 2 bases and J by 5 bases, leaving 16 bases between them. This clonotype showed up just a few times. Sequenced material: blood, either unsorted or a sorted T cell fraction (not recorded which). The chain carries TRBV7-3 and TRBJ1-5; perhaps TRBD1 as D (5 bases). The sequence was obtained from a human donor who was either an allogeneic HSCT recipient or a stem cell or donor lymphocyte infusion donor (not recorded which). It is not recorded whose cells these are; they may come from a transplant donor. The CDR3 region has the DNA TGTGCCAGCAGCTTAGGGGCTGCGGAAGGCGATCAGCCCCAGCATTTT. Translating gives CASSLGAAEGDQPQHF.